These 14 T cell receptor beta chains share one sample of origin, sequenced in a study of spatial heterogeneity in lung cancer. Time point in this sample: sample taken at primary tumor resection. Unsorted whole RNA from tumor, nontumor lung or frozen PBMC underwent sequencing. TCRdb re-called the 5' RACE reads with MiXCR, one entry per CDR3 protein. The sample has several thousand distinct CDR3 sequences, 20% to 25% seen once. The sample consisted of PBMCs, taken at surgery. The receptors were gathered from a female donor with early-stage non-small cell lung cancer.

Worth noting for this clonotype: The library was designed around alpha chains, so this beta chain is a stray read whose abundance carries little weight. This rearrangement joins TRBV10-3 to TRBJ2-5; unclear D gene. The CDR3 consists of 14 residues. CDR1 is ENHRY, CDR2 SYGVKD, per germline. The V end lost 0 bases, the J end lost 3 bases, and 8 bases lay between the germline ends. CDR3 DNA: TGTGCCATCAGTGAGTCGGGCAGTGAAGAGACCCAGTACTTC. Protein sequence: CAISESGSEETQYF.

This clonotype occurred a few times. For a library built for alpha chains, this beta chain is a stray read; little rests on its size. This chain connects TRBV28 to TRBJ2-7; the D is unclear. Germline V CDR1 and CDR2: MDHEN, SYDVKM. The V gene lost 5 bases and the J gene lost 9 bases, with 17 bases spanning the gap. The length of the CDR3 is 13 residues. CDR3 coding DNA: TGTGCCAGCAGTCAGCCCATAAGGCCGGGGCAGTACTTC. Amino acids: CASSQPIRPGQYF. Drawing the rest from reference TRBV28 and TRBJ2-7, the complete variable domain is DVKVTQSSRYLVKRTGEKVFLECVQDMDHENMFWYRQDPGLGLRLIYFSYDVKMKEKGDIPEGYSVSREKKERFSLILESASTNQTSMYLCASSQPIRPGQYFGPGTRLTVT.

This clonotype is termed medium-sized (0.01 to 0.1%). This beta chain appears as a stray read in a library generated for alpha chains; its size is not informative. The J gene is TRBJ2-7, the V gene TRBV5-6; perhaps D is TRBD1 or TRBD2 (6 bases each). CDR1 is SGHDT and CDR2 is YYEEEE in the germline V gene. This CDR3 is built from 14 residues. V lost 4 bases to trimming and J lost 6 bases, with 17 bases between them. As DNA, the CDR3 is TGTGCCAGCAGCAACGTAGGGGGGCTCGGCGAGCAGTACTTC. This sequence encodes CASSNVGGLGEQYF.

The table lists this clonotype with a few counts. The library was prepared for alpha chains; this beta chain is a stray read, so its frequency means little. This sequence joins TRBV4-3 and TRBJ2-1, with 7 nucleotides matching TRBD2. The length of the CDR3 is 15 residues. Germline-derived CDR1 and CDR2 are LGHNA and YSLEER. The J segment lost 4 bases and the V segment lost 0 bases, leaving 3 bases of the junction unmatched. CDR3 sequence: CASSQESSGYNEQFF. The CDR3 region has the DNA TGCGCCAGCAGCCAAGAGTCTAGCGGTTACAATGAGCAGTTCTTC.

Regarding this clonotype: The library was prepared for alpha chains; this beta chain is a stray read, so its frequency means little. The V and J genes are TRBV27 and TRBJ2-4; 7 bases agree with TRBD1. The CDR3 sequence is 12 residues long. V was clipped by 5 bases and J by 8 bases; unmatched bases: 3. Germline values: CDR1 MNHEY, CDR2 SMNVEV (reference sequence). The CDR3 bases are TGTGCCAGCAGTGTACAGGGGTACATTCAGTACTTC. It codes for CASSVQGYIQYF.

By its share, this clonotype is medium-sized. This beta chain lies outside the target of a library built for alpha chains; its clone size means little. The chain joins TRBV7-9 to TRBJ2-7; D unclear. The CDR3 is 13 amino acids. V lost 5 bases, J lost 4 bases, and 12 bases lay in between. From germline, CDR1 is SEHNR and CDR2 FQNEAQ (reference sequence). The CDR3 region has the DNA TGTGCCAGCAGCCAGCTAGGGTCGTACGAGCAGTACTTC. Amino acids: CASSQLGSYEQYF. The full variable domain, with the rest looked up from reference TRBV7-9 and TRBJ2-7, is DTGVSQNPRHKITKRGQNVTFRCDPISEHNRLYWYRQTLGQGPEFLTYFQNEAQLEKSRLLSDRFSAERPKGSFSTLEIQRTEQGDSAMYLCASSQLGSYEQYFGPGTRLTVT.

This clonotype is judged medium-sized. Found in a library prepared for alpha chains, this beta chain is an off-target read, and its abundance has little meaning. The chain carries TRBV4-3 and TRBJ2-1; D ambiguous. Between the trimmed V and J ends, which lost 0 bases and 5 bases, there was a span of 14 bases. This CDR3 contains 16 residues. The germline CDR1 and CDR2 sequences are LGHNA and YSLEER. Here the CDR3 DNA reads TGCGCCAGCAGCCAAGATAGGCAGTCGGCAAACAATGAGCAGTTCTTC. It yields the protein CASSQDRQSANNEQFF.

This clonotype was detected only a few times. For a library built for alpha chains, this beta chain is a stray read; little rests on its size. In DNA form, the CDR3 reads TGTGCCAGCACCCGGGACTACGAGCAGTACTTC. Translation: CASTRDYEQYF. This chain joins TRBV2 and TRBJ2-7, with D maybe TRBD2 (5 bases). There are 11 residues in the CDR3. CDR1 and CDR2 (germline): SNHLY, FYNNEI. V dropped 7 bases and J dropped 3 bases, with 7 bases sitting between them.

This clonotype was detected once. This beta chain turned up in a library designed for alpha chains; as an off-target read, its abundance says little. The chain couples TRBV30 to TRBJ2-7; D not resolved. Trimming removed 3 bases at V and 6 bases at J, with 12 bases between. Germline loops: CDR1 GTSNPN, CDR2 SVGIG (reference sequence). The length of the CDR3 is 12 residues. The CDR3 DNA is TGTGCCTGGAGATATGGGTCTGGCGAGCAGTACTTC. As protein: CAWRYGSGEQYF.

To note about this clonotype: A library prepared for alpha chains yielded this beta chain as an off-target read; its size is of little meaning. The rearrangement links TRBV28 to TRBJ2-1; TRBD2 agrees at 11 bases. The CDR3 length is 17 residues. Germline assignment: CDR1 MDHEN and CDR2 SYDVKM. V was pared by 7 bases and J by 4 bases, with 12 bases of the junction left unmatched. DNA for the CDR3: TGTGCCAGCACAACTACCGGGCTAGCGGGAGGATACAATGAGCAGTTCTTC. This codes for CASTTTGLAGGYNEQFF.

Note on this clonotype: This beta chain represents an off-target read in a library built for alpha chains; its size is of limited meaning. V and J are TRBV6-2 or TRBV6-3 and TRBJ2-5; D is possibly TRBD1 (7 bases). Between the trimmed V and J ends, which lost 0 bases and 0 bases, there was a span of 20 bases. Looked up from germline, CDR1 is MNHEY and CDR2 is SVGEGT. CDR3 length equals 19 residues. This CDR3 reads CASSYSTAGQLSYQETQYF. CDR3 coding DNA: TGTGCCAGCAGTTACTCTACCGCGGGACAGCTTTCGTACCAAGAGACCCAGTACTTC.

This clonotype has more than one count but fewer than ten. Since the library was made to target alpha chains, this beta chain is a stray read and its abundance is not meaningful. The gene calls are TRBV20-1 and TRBJ2-7; 12 bases fit TRBD2. The CDR3 runs 14 residues. Germline V lookup: CDR1 DFQATT, CDR2 SNEGSKA (reference sequence). V was pared by 5 bases and J by 2 bases, with 4 bases of the junction left unmatched. For the CDR3, the DNA is TGCAGTGCTCCTACTAGCGGGGGGACCTACGAGCAGTACTTC. This gives the protein CSAPTSGGTYEQYF.

In the case of this clonotype: The library was prepared for alpha chains; this beta chain is a stray read, so its frequency means little. V gene TRBV7-2 combines with J gene TRBJ1-5; D gene unclear. The CDR3 runs to 14 residues. Trimming left V 2 bases short and J 3 bases short, with 8 bases between. The germline CDR1 and CDR2 sequences are SGHTA and FQGNSA. The CDR3 sequence is CASSLMGNNQPQHF. CDR3 in DNA: TGTGCCAGCAGCTTAATGGGGAACAATCAGCCCCAGCATTTT.

This clonotype is deemed medium-sized. This beta chain was picked up by a library intended for alpha chains and is off target, so its count carries little meaning. The chain links TRBV27 to TRBJ2-1; 11 bases align to TRBD2. Germline loops: CDR1 MNHEY, CDR2 SMNVEV (reference sequence). This CDR3 has 18 amino acids. V shed 2 bases and J 1 base; nucleotides not matched to a gene: 7. The CDR3 loop reads CASSLRLAGGGSYNEQFF. The CDR3 coding sequence is TGTGCCAGCAGTTTACGGCTAGCGGGAGGCGGGTCCTACAATGAGCAGTTCTTC.